The 5 T cell receptor beta chains presented below share a single source sample, sequenced in a study of yellow fever vaccine responses in identical twins. TCRdb reanalysed the RT-PCR reads using MiXCR and keeps one entry per CDR3 protein. The table records several thousand distinct CDR3 sequences, 70% to 90% of them present only once. The specimen was T cells from blood (PBMCs), unsorted or a sorted subset (not recorded which), collected before or after yellow fever vaccination (not recorded which). The receptor source for this set is a woman aged 18 to 35 who received the yellow fever vaccine.

The rearrangement joins TRBV7-9 to TRBJ2-3, with D unresolved. This CDR3 is 11 amino acids long. Trimming removed 5 bases from V and 2 bases from J, with 2 bases in between. Germline CDR1 and CDR2: SEHNR and FQNEAQ (reference sequence). The CDR3 region is CASSNTDTQYF. The CDR3 nucleotides read TGTGCCAGCAGCAACACAGATACGCAGTATTTT.

This clonotype has only one observation. V and J are TRBV28 and TRBJ2-7; 9 positions match TRBD2. The CDR3 covers 16 residues. Trimming took 4 bases from V and 0 from J; bases not matched to a gene: 7. The germline V gene encodes CDR1 MDHEN and CDR2 SYDVKM. CDR3: CASSYRLAEPSYEQYF. The CDR3 DNA is TGTGCCAGCAGTTATAGACTAGCGGAACCCTCCTACGAGCAGTACTTC.

The rearrangement uses TRBV4-3 and TRBJ1-1, with 7 bases aligning to TRBD1. J gave up 4 bases and V 0 bases, and 2 bases lay outside the gene matches. This CDR3 is 14 amino acids long. Germline CDR1 and CDR2: LGHNA and YSLEER. The CDR3 protein is CASSQDRQGTEAFF. The DNA for the CDR3 is TGCGCCAGCAGCCAAGATAGACAGGGCACTGAAGCTTTCTTT.

The gene calls are TRBV29-1 and TRBJ2-5; 12 bases fit TRBD2. Trimming took 7 bases from V and 4 from J; bases not matched to a gene: 13. Germline V gene lookup returns CDR1 SQVTM and CDR2 ANQGSEA. The CDR3 length is 16 residues. CDR3 region: CSDFSTSGRPIETQYF. CDR3 DNA: TGCAGCGACTTCTCCACTAGCGGGAGGCCAATAGAGACCCAGTACTTC.

The chain carries TRBV12-3 or TRBV12-4 and TRBJ1-6, with D possibly TRBD1 on 5 matching bases. V was trimmed by 7 bases and J by 11 bases, leaving 15 bases between them. The CDR3 extends over 13 amino acids. For the CDR3, the DNA is TGTGCCAGCAACCCGACTGGGGGACCACCCCTCCACTTT. Amino acid sequence: CASNPTGGPPLHF.